This record looks at one T cell receptor beta chain sequence and its context. This clonotype is large (0.1 to 1%) in its sample. It lacks a known antigen. No much larger clonotype is one base removed from it; base qualities were not supplied. The time point label on this specimen signifies: 30 days after allogeneic hematopoietic stem cell transplantation. At 30 days after allogeneic hematopoietic stem cell transplantation, peripheral blood mononuclear cells were collected from the patients. The data belong to a study of regulatory T cells after allogeneic stem cell transplantation (dated by TCRdb to the late 2010s). Background on the whole study: Each patient's group depended on whether acute graft-versus-host disease developed within 100 days after stem cell transplantation. The regulatory T-cell TCR repertoire after allogeneic stem cell transplantation was compared between patients with and without acute graft-versus-host disease. Conventional CD4+ T cells defined as CD4+CD25+/-CD127+ were also sorted and TCR-sequenced for comparison in the study. Fluorescence-activated cell sorting was used to isolate CD4+CD25+CD127- regulatory T cells from patient PBMCs.

The CDR3 goes from the cysteine to the phenylalanine over 13 residues. The retained sequence is limited to the CDR3, 39 bases, with the frame set at the first base. CDR1 and CDR2 are drawn from the germline V gene: MDHEN, SYDVKM. Trimming at the junction amounts to 5 bases on V and 6 bases on J, and the germline ends lie 14 bases apart. Summary of the overall study and its limitations: In non-GvHD patients, the top 10 regulatory T-cell clones took up a significantly larger share of the repertoire, which suggests that presumably allo-specific protective clones had expanded. None of the regulatory T-cell clones was shared across all patients, and no significant correlation was found between sorted cell numbers and the inverse Simpson index. The regulatory T-cell TCR repertoire was less diverse and more focused in patients without graft-versus-host disease than in patients with graft-versus-host disease. Because the patient sample size was small, the findings needed validation in a larger cohort. Diversity of the conventional CD4+ T-cell repertoire was not significantly different between patients with graft-versus-host disease and patients without graft-versus-host disease.

TCRdb lists the instrument as Illumina MiSeq. The SMARTer RACE cDNA Amplification kit was used to reverse transcribe the RNA, and the TCR beta CDR3 region was then amplified. RNA from sorted cells was extracted with the RNeasy Mini Kit. TCR beta amplicons were sequenced using Illumina paired-end sequencing. As for how the authors treated the data: TCR repertoire analysis used MiXCR, VDJtools and the tcR R package. Diversity was quantified with the inverse Simpson index, and clones were binned as rare, small, medium or expanded by repertoire proportion. Starting from the raw public reads, TCRdb applied fastp trimming at Q25, assembled clones with MiXCR and retained in-frame beta chains. CDR3 protein sequences are deduplicated, and each keeps its most common genes and DNA. None of the V and J calls come from the authors' own analysis; TCRdb made them. The sample table contains under 500 distinct CDR3 sequences; only one count was recorded for about a fifth of them. In total, the top ten clones hold around 20% of the sample.

Sequenced here: sorted CD4+ T cells from blood (whether regulatory or conventional is not recorded), sampled 30 days after allogeneic stem cell transplant. The sequence links TRBV28 to TRBJ2-7; 7 matching bases give a weak D call of TRBD2. This sequence was found in a human patient who had an allogeneic stem cell transplant, so the T cells may come from the graft donor. The CDR3: CASSPAGAGEQYF. The DNA is TGTGCCAGCAGTCCCGCGGGGGCGGGCGAGCAGTACTTC.